These T cell receptor beta chains were read from a single sample in a study of T cell responses to AZD1222 COVID-19 vaccine. The assay was immunoSEQ multiplex PCR, and TCRdb's table has in-frame clones only and misses some. The table records about 100,000 clones, roughly nine tenths of them present only once. The input for sequencing was peripheral blood, taken on day 0 of AZD1222 vaccination. The receptors were gathered from an adult in good health. Each CDR3 is given with its conserved first and last residue. D genes are given only for firm matches. A clone size is listed for some rows: how often the clone was seen (once, few, many), or a class if it is expanded.

DNA: TGCGCCAGCAGCTTGAGGTTCGTCAGGACAGTATCAGATACGAACACCGGGGAGCTGTTTTTT
CDR3: CASSLRFVRTVSDTNTGELFF
size: -
V: TRBV5-1
D: -
J: TRBJ2-2

DNA: TGTGCCAGCAGCCCCCGGGACACCGACTCTGGAAACACCATATATTTT
CDR3: CASSPRDTDSGNTIYF
size: -
V: TRBV13
D: -
J: TRBJ1-3

DNA: TGTGCCAGCAGCGGCGCTAGCGGGGGTCCCTACAATGAGCAGTTCTTC
CDR3: CASSGASGGPYNEQFF
size: -
V: TRBV7-2
D: TRBD2
J: TRBJ2-1

DNA: TGCGCCAGCAGTGAGTCTCCGGGACTGAAAGAGACCCAGTACTTC
CDR3: CASSESPGLKETQYF
size: -
V: TRBV10-2
D: -
J: TRBJ2-5

DNA: TGTGCCAGCAGTGTGGATGTGTCTGGGAGGGAGAGGGGGAATGAGCAGTTCTTC
CDR3: CASSVDVSGRERGNEQFF
size: -
V: TRBV2
D: -
J: TRBJ2-1

DNA: TGTGCTAGTGGTTCGGGGACTAGCGGGAGAAACACCGGGGAGCTGTTTTTT
CDR3: CASGSGTSGRNTGELFF
size: -
V: TRBV12-5
D: TRBD2
J: TRBJ2-2

DNA: TGCAGCGCCGGATATTACGAGCGGGAGAGGTCGCGGGAGCAGTTCTTC
CDR3: CSAGYYERERSREQFF
size: -
V: TRBV29-1
D: TRBD2
J: TRBJ2-1

DNA: TGTGCCAGCAGCATAACTAGGCATGAGCAGTTCTTC
CDR3: CASSITRHEQFF
size: once
V: TRBV12-3/TRBV12-4
D: -
J: TRBJ2-1

DNA: TGTGCCAGCAGTCTCCCCTTCGGGGCTAGCGGGGGGCTGGAGACCCAGTACTTC
CDR3: CASSLPFGASGGLETQYF
size: -
V: TRBV2
D: TRBD2
J: TRBJ2-5

DNA: TGTGCCAGCTCGGCCCGGGACAGGGATAATTCACCCCTCCATTTT
CDR3: CASSARDRDNSPLHF
size: -
V: TRBV18
D: TRBD1
J: TRBJ1-6

DNA: TGTGCCAGCAGCCCACCCTGGCTCGGCACAGATACGCAGTATTTT
CDR3: CASSPPWLGTDTQYF
size: -
V: TRBV7-2
D: -
J: TRBJ2-3